This paragraph reports one T cell receptor (beta chain). The sample comes from a study of cytomegalovirus exposure and HLA in healthy donors. This PCR relied on a set of 60 Vbeta primers and 13 Jbeta primers. The assay was immunoSEQ multiplex PCR, and TCRdb's table has in-frame clones only and misses some. The data show about 150,000 clones, about four fifths seen once. The V gene lost 2 bases and the J gene lost 11 bases, with 21 bases spanning the gap. This CDR3 is built from 15 residues. The germline CDR1 and CDR2 sequences are SGHRS and YFSETQ. The chain is built from TRBV5-1 and TRBJ2-3; TRBD1 is a possible D gene (6 bases). The sequence was collected from a man between 25 and 39 years old in good health and CMV-seropositive. The sequencing sample was made of PBMCs. The CDR3 nucleotides read TGCGCCAGCAGCTTACAGGGCGAGGCGCCATCCAAGCAGTATTTT. It yields the protein CASSLQGEAPSKQYF. Complete variable domain (other parts from reference TRBV5-1 and TRBJ2-3): KAGVTQTPRYLIKTRGQQVTLSCSPISGHRSVSWYQQTPGQGLQFLFEYFSETQRNKGNFPGRFSGRQFSNSRSEMNVSTLELGDSALYLCASSLQGEAPSKQYFGPGTRLTVL.